This T cell receptor (beta chain) was observed in a study of CXCR3-negative and CXCR3-positive naive CD8 T cells (dated by TCRdb to the late 2010s). Concerning the study at large: In total, some 150 million TRB reads were obtained, corresponding to roughly 1.5 +/- 0.3 million reads per library. The TRBV-TRBJ cluster analysis covered naive subsets from 5 donors and memory cells from 3 donors. Diversity and physicochemical repertoire analyses covered roughly eleven donors pooled from two independent experiments. Broad study findings and their caveats: Comparably high repertoire diversity was found in both naive subsets, whereas much lower repertoire diversity was found in memory CD8+ T cells. Surface CD5, linked to self-reactivity in mice, was comparable between naive subsets; TCR interaction strength was therefore also inferred from TRB CDR3 physicochemical properties. Freshly isolated PBMCs were used for most assays because CXCR3 expression partially decreased after cryopreservation. Compared with CXCR3-negative naive cells, CXCR3-positive naive cells had TRB CDR3s with higher hydrophobicity (lower Kidera factor 4), lower energy, and higher strength and volume indices. Within the same donor, TRBV-TRBJ usage looked similar between naive CXCR3-negative and CXCR3-positive cells, but memory cells had distinct patterns.

The germline V gene specifies MGHRA as CDR1 and YSYEKL as CDR2. Including cysteine and phenylalanine, the CDR3 has 13 amino acids. No DNA is given. A note on this clonotype: Its antigen specificity is not known.

Each CD8+ T cell subset was flow-sorted in triplicate, with 250,000 to 350,000 cells per subset placed directly into RLT lysis buffer. To exclude memory contaminants, naive CD8+ T cells were stringently defined as CD45RO-CCR7+CD27+CD95-. Peripheral blood mononuclear cells were isolated from buffy coats by standard density gradient centrifugation. Naive CXCR3-negative and CXCR3-positive CD8+ T cells were flow-sorted on a FACSAria III. Total RNA was extracted from sorted cells with an RNeasy Mini Kit. TCRdb records NextSeq 550 as the sequencer. The Human TCR Profiling Kit (MiLaboratory) was used to prepare UMI-labeled 5' RACE TRB cDNA libraries. cDNA synthesis used the entire amount of extracted RNA, and PCR amplification then used the entire amount of cDNA produced. The libraries were made side by side, with each library going through the same number of PCR cycles. Per the authors' processing: With a minimum of two reads required per UMI, MIGEC and MiXCR pulled out about 50,000 +/- 10,000 unique UMI-labeled TRB cDNA molecules from each library. On average, each library contained roughly 40,000 +/- 10,000 functional in-frame TRB CDR3 nucleotide clonotypes without stop codons. After each sample was downsampled to 5000 UMI-labeled TRB molecules, VDJtools was used to calculate diversity metrics such as normalized Shannon-Wiener and Chao1. VDJtools computed clonotype-size-weighted physicochemical properties of the central five CDR3 residues: interaction energy, strength, volume and Kidera factor 4. Reads reprocessed by TCRdb are summarized as one entry per CDR3 protein sequence, and DNA is absent. TCRdb, rather than the study authors, made the V and J calls. This sample's records show some 130,000 distinct CDR3 sequences. The ten largest clones capture around 0.54% of the sample.

Specimen: naive CXCR3+ CD8+ T cells from blood. The cell subset or site label of this sample denotes: CD45RO-CCR7+CD27+CD95- naive CD8+ T cells expressing CXCR3 (TNR3+). This clonotype originated in a human donor in good health. Some clones in this sample may be carry-over from other donors' samples. The sequence joins TRBV4-1 to TRBJ1-5. The CDR3: CASAQDSNQPQHF.